This T cell receptor (beta chain) was recorded in a study of CDR3 diversity in severe acne (dated by TCRdb to between 2018 and 2020). This clonotype was counted a few times. Its cognate antigen has yet to be identified. No base qualities exist here, and no much larger clone lies one base off it. Counted from cysteine to phenylalanine, this CDR3 has 14 amino acids. Only the CDR3 region is kept as DNA, spanning 42 bases read in frame from base 1. The germline V gene (reference sequence) supplies CDR1 LNHDA and CDR2 SQIVND. Germline trimming: 3 bases from V, 7 bases from J; junction bases outside gene matches: 4. Libraries were built with PCR. Instrument on record: Illumina HiSeq 2000. TCRdb applied fastp at Q25 and MiXCR to the public reads, then kept only in-frame beta chains. Every entry covers one CDR3 protein and lists the most common genes and DNA from its rows. For this sample there are some 85,000 distinct CDR3 sequences; approximately 49% appear just once. About 9.9% of the sample is taken by the ten largest.

The sequence derives from a male donor with severe acne vulgaris. Recombination connected TRBV19 to TRBJ2-1, with 9 central nucleotides matching TRBD2. Input material: blood. The nucleotide sequence reads as follows: TGTGCCAGTAGTATGAGCGGGGGGATTAATGAGCAGTTCTTC. It translates to CASSMSGGINEQFF.